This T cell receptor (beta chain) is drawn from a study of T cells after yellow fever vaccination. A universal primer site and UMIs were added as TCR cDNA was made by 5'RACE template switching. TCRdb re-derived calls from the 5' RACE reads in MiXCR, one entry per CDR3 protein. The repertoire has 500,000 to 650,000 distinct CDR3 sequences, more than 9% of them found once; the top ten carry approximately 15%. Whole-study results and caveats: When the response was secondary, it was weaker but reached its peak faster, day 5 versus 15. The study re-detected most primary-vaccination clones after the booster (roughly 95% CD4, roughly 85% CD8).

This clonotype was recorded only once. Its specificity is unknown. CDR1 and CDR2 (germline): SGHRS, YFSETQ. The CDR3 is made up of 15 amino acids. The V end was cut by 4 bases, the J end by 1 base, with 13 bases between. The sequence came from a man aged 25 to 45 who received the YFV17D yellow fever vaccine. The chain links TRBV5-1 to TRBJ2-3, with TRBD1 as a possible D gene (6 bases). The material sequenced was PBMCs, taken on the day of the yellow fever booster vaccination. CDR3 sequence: CASSAAYRGTDTQYF. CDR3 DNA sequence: TGCGCCAGCAGCGCAGCCTACAGGGGCACAGATACGCAGTATTTT. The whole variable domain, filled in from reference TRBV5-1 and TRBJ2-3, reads KAGVTQTPRYLIKTRGQQVTLSCSPISGHRSVSWYQQTPGQGLQFLFEYFSETQRNKGNFPGRFSGRQFSNSRSEMNVSTLELGDSALYLCASSAAYRGTDTQYFGPGTRLTVL.